Described below is a single TCR beta chain sequence and its context. What antigen it recognizes has not been identified. Within one base of it there is no much larger clone, and no base qualities were kept. Counted from cysteine to phenylalanine, this CDR3 has 13 amino acids. The CDR3 DNA has 39 bases and is translated from base 1. Between the V and J ends, shortened by 1 base and 4 bases respectively, the junction contains 7 bases. The CDR1 and CDR2 encoded by the germline V gene are SGHVS and FNYEAQ. This sample stems from a study of OX40 agonist ivuxolimab in advanced cancers. Turning to the overall study: Ivuxolimab was a fully human IgG2 agonistic monoclonal antibody targeting the costimulatory receptor OX40 (CD134). The monotherapy dose-escalation portion (N = 52 patients) of the phase I ivuxolimab trial is reported in the paper. Patients were allowed to have had prior anti-PD-1, anti-PD-L1 or anti-CTLA-4 therapy, and around 41% of the dose-escalation patients had previously received checkpoint inhibitors. Of the approximately 50 dose-escalation patients, hepatocellular carcinoma was present in around 20, melanoma in roughly 15, renal cell carcinoma in 9 and head and neck cancer in 9. The dose-escalation cohort was about 83% male with a mean age of around 62 years, ranging from about 20 to 85. The point of sequencing TCRbeta in the periphery was to test whether ivuxolimab changed TCR sequence diversity and drove clonal T-cell expansion. Intravenous ivuxolimab was administered to patients every 2 weeks at six dose levels: 0.01, 0.1, 0.3, 1.5, 3 and 10 mg/kg. Partial responses occurred in three dose-escalation patients: two with cutaneous melanoma and one with hepatocellular carcinoma. Study-wide findings and limitations: Antigen specificity was not determined for the clonally expanded peripheral T cells. At doses of 0.1 to 3.0 mg/kg, clonal expansion of both CD4+ and CD8+ blood T cells was observed from baseline to week 6. Low levels of normalized T-cell clonal expansion were also seen in some patients who did not respond. In the 0.1-3.0 mg/kg groups, partial responders had among the lowest normalized peripheral clonal expansion, particularly in CD8+ T cells. On average, CD8+ T cells showed more expanded clones than CD4+ T cells after ivuxolimab.

Genomic DNA was isolated from the sorted cells so that the TCRbeta CDR3 region could be sequenced. The immunoSEQ Assay was used for sequencing of TCRbeta CDR3 regions. Drawn from immuneACCESS, this table holds only the in-frame rearrangements with V and J called that TCRdb kept. Clones are partly lost; checked studies trace under half to an unresolved V gene and leave the rest unexplained. Counted in this sample were about 49,000 clones; 80% to 90% of them appeared once. Roughly 49% of the sample belongs to the ten largest clones. The trial excluded patients who had a history of autoimmune disease or were on systemic immunosuppression. In every dose cohort, peripheral blood was drawn for TCR sequencing at baseline, cycle 4 day 1, and cycle 7 day 1. Samples came from an open-label, multicenter, first-in-human phase I dose-escalation trial of ivuxolimab. Adults with locally advanced or metastatic melanoma, renal cell carcinoma, hepatocellular carcinoma or head and neck squamous cell carcinoma were enrolled in the trial. Before TCR sequencing, CD4+ T cells and CD8+ T cells were sorted from peripheral blood as separate populations.

Sequences were derived from CD4+ or CD8+ T cells sorted from blood, sampled in a trial of the OX40 agonist ivuxolimab. The source of this sequence is an adult with an advanced solid tumor such as melanoma, head and neck, liver or kidney cancer. Recombination joined TRBV7-6 with TRBJ1-2, and perhaps TRBD1 as D gene, on 5 matching bases. The DNA sequence follows: TGTGCCAGCAGCTTAGGCGGGGGCTATGGCTACACCTTC. This gives the protein CASSLGGGYGYTF.